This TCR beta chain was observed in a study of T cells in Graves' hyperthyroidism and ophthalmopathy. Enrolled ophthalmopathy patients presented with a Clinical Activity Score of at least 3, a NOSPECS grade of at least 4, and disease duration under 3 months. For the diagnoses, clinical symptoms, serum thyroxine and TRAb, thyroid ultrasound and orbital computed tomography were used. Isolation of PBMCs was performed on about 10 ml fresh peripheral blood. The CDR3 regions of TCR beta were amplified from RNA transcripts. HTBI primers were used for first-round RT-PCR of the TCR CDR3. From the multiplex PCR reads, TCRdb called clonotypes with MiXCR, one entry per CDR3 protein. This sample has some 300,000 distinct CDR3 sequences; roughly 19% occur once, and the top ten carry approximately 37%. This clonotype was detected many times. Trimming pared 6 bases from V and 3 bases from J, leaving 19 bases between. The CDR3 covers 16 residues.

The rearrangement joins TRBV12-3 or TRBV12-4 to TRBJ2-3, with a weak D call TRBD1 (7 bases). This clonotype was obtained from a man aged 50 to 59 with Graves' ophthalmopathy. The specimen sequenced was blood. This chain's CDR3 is CASSTEGAGKTDTQYF. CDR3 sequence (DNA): TGTGCCAGCAGCACGGAGGGGGCGGGAAAAACAGATACGCAGTATTTT.